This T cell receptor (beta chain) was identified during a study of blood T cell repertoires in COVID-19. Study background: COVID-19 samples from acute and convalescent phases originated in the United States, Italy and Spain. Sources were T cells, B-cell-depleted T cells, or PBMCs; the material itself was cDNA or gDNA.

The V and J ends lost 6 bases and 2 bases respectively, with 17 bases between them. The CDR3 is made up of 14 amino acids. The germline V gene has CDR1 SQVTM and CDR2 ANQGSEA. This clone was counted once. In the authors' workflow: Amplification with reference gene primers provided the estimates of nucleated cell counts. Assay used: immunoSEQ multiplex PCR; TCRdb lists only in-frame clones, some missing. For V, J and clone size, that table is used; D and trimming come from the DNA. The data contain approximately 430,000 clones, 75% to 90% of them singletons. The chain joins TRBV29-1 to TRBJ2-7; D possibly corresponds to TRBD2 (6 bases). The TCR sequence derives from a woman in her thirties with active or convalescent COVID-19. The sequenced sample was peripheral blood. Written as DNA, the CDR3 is TGCAGCGTGGGGGGTTCAGAAGTAGCCTACGAGCAGTACTTC. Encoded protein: CSVGGSEVAYEQYF.